Each of the 4 T cell receptor beta chains below was sequenced from the same sample in a study of PD-1 blockade in classical Hodgkin lymphoma. Produced via immunoSEQ multiplex PCR; TCRdb's table is partial and in-frame only. Of around 45,000 clones listed, around 80% are singletons. Time point in this sample: cycle 4 day 1 (C4D1), after five to seven weeks of nivolumab. Every patient experienced relapse after autologous stem cell transplantation, and brentuximab vedotin exposure varied. The input for sequencing was peripheral blood mononuclear cells (PBMCs), taken before the fourth cycle of nivolumab. The receptors stem from a human donor with classical Hodgkin lymphoma.

The chain carries TRBV5-4 and TRBJ2-1, with TRBD2 matching over 7 bases. The ends lost 9 bases at V and 7 bases at J; junction bases unmatched: 10. The germline CDR1 and CDR2 sequences are SGHNT and YYREEE (reference sequence). The CDR3 loop spans 13 amino acids. The CDR3 DNA reads TGTGCCACCCATGGACTAGTTCAAAATGAGCAGTTCTTC. This translates into CATHGLVQNEQFF.

This clone turned up a few times. The sample holds other DNA sequences that translate to the same CDR3. The chain is built from TRBV5-1 and TRBJ2-3; D possibly matches TRBD1 or TRBD2 (5 bases each). Between the trimmed V and J ends, which lost 5 bases and 0 bases, there was a span of 10 bases. Germline V gene lookup returns CDR1 SGHRS and CDR2 YFSETQ. This CDR3 region has 14 residues. CDR3 DNA: TGCGCCAGCAGTTGGGGGACCAGCACAGATACGCAGTATTTT. It yields the protein CASSWGTSTDTQYF.

The chain couples TRBV28 to TRBJ1-2, with TRBD1 matching over 11 bases. This CDR3 has 14 residues. The J segment lost 8 bases and the V segment lost 6 bases, leaving 8 bases of the junction unmatched. CDR1 is MDHEN, CDR2 SYDVKM, per germline. The CDR3 protein is CASRQTGQGEGYTF. The CDR3, as DNA: TGTGCCAGCAGGCAAACGGGACAGGGGGAAGGCTACACCTTC.

V gene TRBV10-1 combines with J gene TRBJ2-3; D is perhaps TRBD2 (6 bases). Deletions cut 7 bases from V and 6 bases from J, with 20 bases between. The CDR3 is made up of 15 amino acids. Per the germline V gene, CDR1 is WNHNN and CDR2 is SYGVQD (reference sequence). CDR3 sequence reads: CASNPSAIYGDTQYF. CDR3 nucleotides: TGCGCCAGCAACCCTAGCGCCATATACGGGGATACGCAGTATTTT.